The rows below give T cell receptor beta chains drawn from one sample of a study of blood T cell repertoires in COVID-19. The assay was immunoSEQ multiplex PCR, and TCRdb's table has in-frame clones only and misses some. The data show tens of thousands of clones, 80% to 95% seen once. The sample consisted of peripheral blood. Receptors originate from a human donor in a cohort sampled during active COVID-19. Both conserved end residues are part of each CDR3.

TRBV7-9 CASSLGGWGQNTGELFF
TRBV20-1 CSASELTSGSGNEQFF
TRBV7-9 CASSSGFTGADTQYF
TRBV7-7 CASSLGGTGPHEQYF
TRBV12-5 CASGLAPREDTEAFF
TRBV5-4 CASSFGNTEAFF
TRBV6-2/TRBV6-3 CASSRTGGQVYGYTF
TRBV7-9 CASSLTGTVGETQYF
TRBV3-1/TRBV3-2 CASSQEVGRVPPEAFF
TRBV24-1 CATRTFTGELFF
TRBV10-3 CAISEEGTDTQYF
TRBV12-3/TRBV12-4 CASSPDSGTQYF
TRBV27 CASRRTGEYNSPLHF
TRBV5-1 CASSLTGTSGANVLTF
TRBV5-6 CASSLGHVLSYNEQFF
TRBV7-2 CASSLALALIPDTQYF
TRBV6-1 CASTENNSPLHF
TRBV19 CASSPTGIFGLYSNQPQHF
TRBV7-2 CASSAQRTGHNSPLHF
TRBV6-5 CASRAGEILNTEAFF
TRBV9 CASSTSLGTGFGYTF
TRBV5-8 CASSLGGGPRQETQYF
TRBV12-3/TRBV12-4 CASSMRGNQPQHF
TRBV11-3 CASSPEWGGTSGGGELFF
TRBV10-2 CASSVSEDYEQYF
TRBV5-1 CASSSNQGGTEAFF
TRBV5-1 CASSLSGRDYEQYF